This note documents a single T cell receptor beta chain sequence. The sample belongs to a study of cytomegalovirus exposure and HLA in healthy donors. With 4 bases clipped from V and 1 base from J, the junction kept 6 bases outside the gene matches. Per the germline V gene, CDR1 is MDHEN and CDR2 is SYDVKM. The CDR3 has 15 residues. PCR employed 60 Vbeta and 13 Jbeta primers. This table comes from immunoSEQ multiplex PCR, and its TCRdb copy is limited to in-frame clones, with some not included. The sample lists some 93,000 clones; roughly 10% were seen once. The specimen sequenced was PBMCs. This rearrangement joins TRBV28 to TRBJ2-5, with 7 bases aligning to TRBD1. The TCR sequence derives from a man between 50 and 59 years old in good health and CMV-seropositive. The CDR3 region has the DNA TGTGCCAGCAGTTCCTACACAGGGGCCCAAGAGACCCAGTACTTC. It codes for CASSSYTGAQETQYF.